This TCR beta chain was sequenced during a study of shared clonotypes between healthy human individuals. Study outcomes and limitations: Shared clonotypes: approximately 5.3% naive CD4, under 4% naive CD8, less than 2.5% memory CD4, 0.4% memory CD8.

TCRdb's table, derived via immunoSEQ multiplex PCR, lists solely in-frame clones and lacks some. Of 1,500,000 or so clones in the sample, roughly 95% were seen once. With respect to this clone: Its antigen remains unidentified.

Sequencing was carried out using naive CD4+ T cells sorted from blood. Sample subset: CD45RA+ positively selected. This sequence was found in a man aged 25 to 40 in good health.

The CDR3 sequence is CATRLAGDTGELFF. CDR3 DNA sequence: TGCGCCACCCGACTAGCGGGAGATACCGGGGAGCTGTTTTTT. V and J are TRBV10-2 and TRBJ2-2; 12 bases fit TRBD2. With 10 bases clipped from V and 5 bases from J, the junction kept 5 bases outside the gene matches. Germline CDR1 and CDR2: WSHSY and SAAADI. The CDR3 has 14 amino acids.